This T cell receptor beta chain was identified during a study of spatial heterogeneity in lung cancer. TCRdb used MiXCR to reprocess the 5' RACE reads, holding one entry per CDR3 protein. The sample gives about 7,200 distinct CDR3 sequences, roughly 5% of which show up once; 8% to 8.5% is in the top ten. CDR1 is MNHEY, CDR2 SVGAGI, per germline. This CDR3 region has 14 residues. V was clipped by 5 bases and J by 2 bases, with 12 bases between them. This clonotype is termed medium-sized. Time point here: sample taken at primary tumor resection. Tumor, nontumor lung or frozen PBMC supplied whole RNA, sequenced without sorting.

The receptor's source is a female donor with early-stage non-small cell lung cancer. This sample comprised normal lung tissue next to the tumor, obtained at surgery. The rearrangement joins TRBV6-5 to TRBJ1-2; D not certain. The CDR3 spells CASSTLAGNYGYTF. CDR3 DNA: TGTGCCAGCAGTACCCTTGCCGGAAACTATGGCTACACCTTC.